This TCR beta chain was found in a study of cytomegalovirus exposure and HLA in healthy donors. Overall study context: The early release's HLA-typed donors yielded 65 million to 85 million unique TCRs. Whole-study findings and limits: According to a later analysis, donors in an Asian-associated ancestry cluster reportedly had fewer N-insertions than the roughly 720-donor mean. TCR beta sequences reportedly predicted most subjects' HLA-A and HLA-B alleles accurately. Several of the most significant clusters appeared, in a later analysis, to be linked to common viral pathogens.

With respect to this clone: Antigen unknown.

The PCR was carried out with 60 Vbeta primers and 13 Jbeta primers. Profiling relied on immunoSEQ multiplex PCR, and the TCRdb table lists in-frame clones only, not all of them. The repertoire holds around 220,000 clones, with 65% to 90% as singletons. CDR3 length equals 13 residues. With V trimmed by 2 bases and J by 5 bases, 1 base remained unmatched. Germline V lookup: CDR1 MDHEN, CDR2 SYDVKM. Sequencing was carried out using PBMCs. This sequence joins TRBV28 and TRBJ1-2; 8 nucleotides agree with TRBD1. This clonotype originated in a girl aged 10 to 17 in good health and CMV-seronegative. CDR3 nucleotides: TGTGCCAGCAGTTTAACAGGGGGGTATGGCTACACCTTC. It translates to CASSLTGGYGYTF.